The sample holds a few counts of the clone carrying this TCR beta chain. Donors, healthy HIV-negative adults, lacked recent acute infections or vaccinations. This record belongs to a study of shared clonotypes between healthy human individuals. Here immunoSEQ multiplex PCR was the method, and the copy in TCRdb shows in-frame clones only, minus some. The repertoire holds fewer than 600,000 clones, roughly 72% seen once, with more than 10% in the top ten. Unmatched junction bases numbered 5, after V lost 0 bases and J lost 2 bases. Germline V CDR1 and CDR2: SGDLS, YYNGEE. The CDR3 extends over 16 amino acids.

Sequencing was carried out using PBMCs. The source of this sequence is a woman aged 40 to 50 in good health. Some clones in this sample may be carry-over from other donors' samples. V gene TRBV9 combines with J gene TRBJ2-1; 7 nucleotides line up with TRBD2. This chain's CDR3 is CASSVGAGATYNEQFF. The DNA for the CDR3 is TGTGCCAGCAGCGTAGGGGCGGGAGCTACCTACAATGAGCAGTTCTTC.